The entry that follows covers one T cell receptor (beta chain) sequence. What it binds is not known. The data derive from a study of CD8+CD57+ T cells in acquired aplastic anemia. Overall study: The mean DNA yield obtained from sorted CD4+ and CD8+ cells came to about 3.2 ug. Average CD4+ read depth in healthy donors was 9.5 million to 13 million reads. Study observations and caveats: Some 29 CD8+ CDR3 sequences were shared between patients and controls. Patients versus controls showed no significant CD8+ Simpson's diversity difference.

Genomic DNA templated the TCR beta VDJ and CDR3 profiling. From the reads, TCRdb called clonotypes with MiXCR, one entry per CDR3 protein. The profile covers over 150,000 distinct CDR3 sequences, with less than 70% appearing a single time and around a sixth taken by the ten largest. This sequence originates from a human donor in good health, serving as a control. Sequencing input: sorted CD4+, CD8+, or CD8+CD57+ T cells (not recorded which) from PBMCs.

The CDR3 reads CSARDRTGGYQPQHF. The DNA for the CDR3 is TGCAGTGCTAGAGATCGGACAGGGGGGTATCAGCCCCAGCATTTT. V is TRBV20-1 and J is TRBJ1-5; 10 bases match TRBD1. Looked up from germline, CDR1 is DFQATT and CDR2 is SNEGSKA (reference sequence). V was pared by 0 bases and J by 5 bases, with 4 bases of the junction left unmatched. The CDR3 is 15 amino acids.